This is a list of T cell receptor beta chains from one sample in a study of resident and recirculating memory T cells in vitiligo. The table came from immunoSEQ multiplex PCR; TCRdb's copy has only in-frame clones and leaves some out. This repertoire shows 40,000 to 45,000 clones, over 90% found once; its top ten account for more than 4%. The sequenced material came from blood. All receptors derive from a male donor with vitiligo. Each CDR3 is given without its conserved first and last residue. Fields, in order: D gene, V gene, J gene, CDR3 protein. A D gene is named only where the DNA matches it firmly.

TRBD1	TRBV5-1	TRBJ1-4	ASSLEGTGYEKLF
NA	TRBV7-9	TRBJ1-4	ASSARKGGGEKLF
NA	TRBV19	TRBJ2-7	ASSRLEVSYEQY
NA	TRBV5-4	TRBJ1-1	ASSAGPMNTEAF
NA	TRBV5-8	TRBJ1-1	ASSHRQSMNTEAF
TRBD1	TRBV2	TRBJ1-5	ASSEGAGQGSNQPQH
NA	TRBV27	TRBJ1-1	ASSIRGHMNTEAF
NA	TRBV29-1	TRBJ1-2	SVDSGARGSYGYT
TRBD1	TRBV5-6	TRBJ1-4	ASSWTGRGEKLF
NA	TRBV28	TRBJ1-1	ASSLDRMNTEAF
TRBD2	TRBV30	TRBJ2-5	AWKAGGRASGTQY
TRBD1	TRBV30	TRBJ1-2	AWSAGTGIISNYGYT
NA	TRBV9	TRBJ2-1	ASSIGTLGNEQF
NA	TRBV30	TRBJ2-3	AWSEGRDTQY
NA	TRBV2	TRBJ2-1	ASIRGTPSYNEQF
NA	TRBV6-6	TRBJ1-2	ASNWDYGHT
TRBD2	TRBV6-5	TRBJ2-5	ASRPPLAGKETQY
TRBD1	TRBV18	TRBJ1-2	ASSAQPDRVYGYT
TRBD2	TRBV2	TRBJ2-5	ASRAPGLEETQY
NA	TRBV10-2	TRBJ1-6	ASQLDSHSPLH
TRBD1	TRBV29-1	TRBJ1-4	SAGQKGEKLF
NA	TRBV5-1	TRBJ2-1	ASSLESGRPFYNEQF
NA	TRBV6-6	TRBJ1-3	ASSYQGNTIY
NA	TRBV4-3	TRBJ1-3	ASSQDHSSGNTIY